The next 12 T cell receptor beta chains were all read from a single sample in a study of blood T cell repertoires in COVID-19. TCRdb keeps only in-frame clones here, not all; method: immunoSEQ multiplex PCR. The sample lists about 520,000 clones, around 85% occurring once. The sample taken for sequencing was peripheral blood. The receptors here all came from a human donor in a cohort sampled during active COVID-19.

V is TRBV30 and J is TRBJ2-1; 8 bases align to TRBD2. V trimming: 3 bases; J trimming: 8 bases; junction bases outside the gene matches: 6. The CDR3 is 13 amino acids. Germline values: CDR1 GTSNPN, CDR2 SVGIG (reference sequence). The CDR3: CAWSQGTSYEQFF. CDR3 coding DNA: TGTGCCTGGAGCCAGGGGACTAGTTATGAGCAGTTCTTC. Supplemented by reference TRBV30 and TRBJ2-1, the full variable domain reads SQTIHQWPATLVQPVGSPLSLECTVEGTSNPNLYWYRQAAGRGLQLLFYSVGIGQISSEVPQNLSASRPQDRQFILSSKKLLLSDSGFYLCAWSQGTSYEQFFGPGTRLTVL.

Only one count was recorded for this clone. The CDR3 here is CASSLSEDSSNYGYTF. The CDR3 nucleotides read TGTGCCAGCAGTTTATCGGAGGACAGTTCTAACTATGGCTACACCTTC. The rearrangement joins TRBV27 to TRBJ1-2, with D perhaps matching TRBD1 (6 bases). Trimming pared 0 bases from V and 0 bases from J, leaving 11 bases between. CDR1 is MNHEY and CDR2 is SMNVEV in the germline V gene (reference sequence). The CDR3 extends over 16 amino acids.

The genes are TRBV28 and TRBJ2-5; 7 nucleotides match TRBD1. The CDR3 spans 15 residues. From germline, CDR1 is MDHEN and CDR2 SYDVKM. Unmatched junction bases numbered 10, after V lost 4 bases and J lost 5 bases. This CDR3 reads CASSSRGPTTETQYF. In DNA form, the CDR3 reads TGTGCCAGCAGTTCTAGGGGGCCCACTACGGAGACCCAGTACTTC. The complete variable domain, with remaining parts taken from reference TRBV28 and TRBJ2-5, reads DVKVTQSSRYLVKRTGEKVFLECVQDMDHENMFWYRQDPGLGLRLIYFSYDVKMKEKGDIPEGYSVSREKKERFSLILESASTNQTSMYLCASSSRGPTTETQYFGPGTRLLVL.

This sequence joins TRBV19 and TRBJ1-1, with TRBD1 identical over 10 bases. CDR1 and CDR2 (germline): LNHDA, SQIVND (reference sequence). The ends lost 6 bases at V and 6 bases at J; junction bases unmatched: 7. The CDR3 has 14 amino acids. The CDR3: CASRAGTGDAEAFF. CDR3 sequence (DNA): TGTGCCAGTAGGGCCGGGACAGGGGACGCTGAAGCTTTCTTT.

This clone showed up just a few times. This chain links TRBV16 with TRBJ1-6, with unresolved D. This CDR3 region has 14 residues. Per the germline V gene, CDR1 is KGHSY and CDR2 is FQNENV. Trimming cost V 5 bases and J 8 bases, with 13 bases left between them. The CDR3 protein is CASSVQKEHSPLHF. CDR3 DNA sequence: TGTGCCAGCAGCGTTCAGAAGGAGCATTCACCCCTCCACTTT.

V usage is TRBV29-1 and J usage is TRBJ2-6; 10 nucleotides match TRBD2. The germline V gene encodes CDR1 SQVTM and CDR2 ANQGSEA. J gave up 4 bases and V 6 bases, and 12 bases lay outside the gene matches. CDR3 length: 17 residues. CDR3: CSVASLAGETGANVLTF. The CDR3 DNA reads TGCAGCGTCGCCAGTCTAGCGGGAGAGACCGGGGCCAACGTCCTGACTTTC.

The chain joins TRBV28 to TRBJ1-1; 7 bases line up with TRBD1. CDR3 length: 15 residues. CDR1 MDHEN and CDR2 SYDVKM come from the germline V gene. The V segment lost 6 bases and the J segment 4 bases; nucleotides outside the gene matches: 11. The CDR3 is CASRPSDRMSTEAFF. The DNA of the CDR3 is TGTGCCAGCAGGCCCTCGGACAGGATGAGCACTGAAGCTTTCTTT.

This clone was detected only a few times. CDR3 protein: CASSGSGDSQPQHF. CDR3 coding DNA: TGTGCCAGCAGTGGTTCAGGGGATTCCCAGCCCCAGCATTTT. The chain is built from TRBV2 and TRBJ1-5; TRBD1 might be the D (6 bases). Trimming left V 4 bases short and J 7 bases short, with 14 bases between. The germline gives CDR1 SNHLY, CDR2 FYNNEI. The CDR3 is made up of 14 amino acids.

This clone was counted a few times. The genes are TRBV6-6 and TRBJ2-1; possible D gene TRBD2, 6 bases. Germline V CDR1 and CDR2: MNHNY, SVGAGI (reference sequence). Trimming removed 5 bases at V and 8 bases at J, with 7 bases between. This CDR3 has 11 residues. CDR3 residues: CASSQRDEQFF. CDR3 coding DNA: TGTGCCAGCAGTCAGCGGGATGAGCAGTTCTTC.

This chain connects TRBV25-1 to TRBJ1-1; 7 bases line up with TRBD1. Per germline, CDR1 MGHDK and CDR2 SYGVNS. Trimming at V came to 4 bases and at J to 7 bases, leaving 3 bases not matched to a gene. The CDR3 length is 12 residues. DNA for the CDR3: TGTGCCAGCAGTGCCGACAGGGATGAAGCTTTCTTT. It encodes CASSADRDEAFF.

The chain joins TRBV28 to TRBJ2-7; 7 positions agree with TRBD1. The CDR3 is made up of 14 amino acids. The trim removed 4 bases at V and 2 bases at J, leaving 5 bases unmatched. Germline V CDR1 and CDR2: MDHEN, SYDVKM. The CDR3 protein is CASSSGTVPYEQYF. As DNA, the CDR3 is TGTGCCAGCAGTTCCGGGACAGTTCCCTACGAGCAGTACTTC.

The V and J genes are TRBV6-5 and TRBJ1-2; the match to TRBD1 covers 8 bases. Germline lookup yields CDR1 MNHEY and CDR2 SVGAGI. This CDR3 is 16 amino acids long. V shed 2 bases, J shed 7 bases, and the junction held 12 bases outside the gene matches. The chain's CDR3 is CASSYLPGQGGFGYTF. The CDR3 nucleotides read TGTGCCAGCAGTTACCTTCCCGGACAGGGCGGCTTTGGCTACACCTTC.